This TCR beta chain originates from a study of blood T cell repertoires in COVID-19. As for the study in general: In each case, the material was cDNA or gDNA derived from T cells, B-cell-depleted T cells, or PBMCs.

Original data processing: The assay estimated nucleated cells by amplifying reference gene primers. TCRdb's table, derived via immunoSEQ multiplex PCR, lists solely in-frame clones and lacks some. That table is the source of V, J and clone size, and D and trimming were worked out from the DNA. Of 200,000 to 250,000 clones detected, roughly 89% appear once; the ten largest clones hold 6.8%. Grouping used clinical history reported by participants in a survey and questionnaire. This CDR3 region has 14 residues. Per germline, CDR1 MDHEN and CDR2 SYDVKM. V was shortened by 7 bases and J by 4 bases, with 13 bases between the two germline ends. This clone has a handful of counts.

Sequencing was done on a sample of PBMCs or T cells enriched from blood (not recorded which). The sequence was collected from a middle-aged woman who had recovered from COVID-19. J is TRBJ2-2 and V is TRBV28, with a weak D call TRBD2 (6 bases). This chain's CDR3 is CASIMGGSTGELFF. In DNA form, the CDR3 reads TGTGCCAGCATCATGGGAGGTTCCACCGGGGAGCTGTTTTTT.